This paragraph reports one T cell receptor beta chain. Its target is unknown. The data are from a study of cytomegalovirus exposure and HLA in healthy donors. Study-wide findings and caveats: Excluded were some V segments that proved indistinguishable, including TRBV6-2 and TRBV6-3.

Though probably carrying unrecorded immune exposures, donors were nominally healthy at sampling. The PCR made use of 60 Vbeta and 13 Jbeta primers. The repertoire was sequenced with immunoSEQ multiplex PCR; TCRdb's copy has only in-frame clones and lacks some. Of over 150,000 clones listed, around 73% were seen once; the top ten hold about 5.4%. CDR3 length: 20 amino acids. This receptor was identified in a woman aged 18-29 years in good health and CMV-seropositive. V is TRBV21-1 and J is TRBJ2-1; the table's D call of TRBD1 was not tested on the DNA. TRBV21-1 is shown as a pseudogene. The sequenced sample consisted of PBMCs. DNA of the CDR3: TGTGCCAGCAGCAAAGTGAGGAGGGACAGGGGCGGGAGCTCCTACAATGAGCAGTTCTTC. As protein: CASSKVRRDRGGSSYNEQFF.